This T cell receptor beta chain was sequenced for a study of CD8 T cells in ankylosing spondylitis. Via MiXCR, TCRdb re-called the 5' RACE reads, giving one row per CDR3 protein. The table has fewer than 750,000 distinct CDR3 sequences, around 20% seen once. Notes on the study in general: For ankylosing spondylitis blood, a TCR beta motif of 8 or 9 highly homologous variants appeared characteristic.

This clonotype was detected many times. Its target is unknown. CDR3 length: 15 amino acids. Trimming stripped 3 bases from V and 2 bases from J, with 8 bases between. In germline, CDR1 is SGHAT, CDR2 FQDESV (reference sequence). The TCR comes from a male donor with ankylosing spondylitis. The chain recombines TRBV11-1 with TRBJ2-6, with a weak D call TRBD2 (6 bases). The specimen was blood, either unsorted or a sorted T cell fraction (not recorded which). This chain's CDR3 is CASSLRDTGANVLTF. CDR3 nucleotides: TGTGCCAGCAGCTTGCGGGATACTGGGGCCAACGTCCTGACTTTC.